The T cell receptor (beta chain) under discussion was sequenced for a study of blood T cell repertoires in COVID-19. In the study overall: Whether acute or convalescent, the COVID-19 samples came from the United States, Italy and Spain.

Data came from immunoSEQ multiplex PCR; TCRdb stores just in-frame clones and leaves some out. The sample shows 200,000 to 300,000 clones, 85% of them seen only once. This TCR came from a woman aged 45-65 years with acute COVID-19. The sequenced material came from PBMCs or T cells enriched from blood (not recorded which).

CDR3 nucleotides: TGTGCCAGTAGTGTCAGTTACAATGAGCAGTTCTTC. This gives the protein CASSVSYNEQFF. The J gene is TRBJ2-1, the V gene TRBV19; D is undetermined. The CDR3 has 12 residues. The V end lost 5 bases, the J end lost 4 bases, and 6 bases lay between the germline ends. Per the germline V gene, CDR1 is LNHDA and CDR2 is SQIVND (reference sequence).